These T cell receptor beta chains were read from a single sample in a study of T cells in narcolepsy. The data were produced by immunoSEQ multiplex PCR, yet TCRdb's version contains in-frame clones alone and is incomplete. The data contain roughly 16,000 clones, over 75% of them singletons. Sequencing was carried out using memory (CD45RA-) CD4+ T cells from blood. These receptors came from a human donor in good health. CDR3s include the opening cysteine and the closing phenylalanine or tryptophan. The D gene is left open where the match is weak. Clone size is not always given. Where it is, it says once, few, many or a class for expanded clones.

clone_size,j_call,d_call,v_call,cdr3_nt,cdr3_aa
few,TRBJ2-7,NA,TRBV19,TGTGCCAGTAGCTCGGAAGGGCGGGCCGAGCAGTACTTC,CASSSEGRAEQYF
once,TRBJ2-1,NA,TRBV5-8,TGTGCCAGCAGCCGAGTGGGGACTCCGAACAATGAGCAGTTCTTC,CASSRVGTPNNEQFF
NA,TRBJ1-2,NA,TRBV6-5,TGTGCCAGCTCCACCGCAGCAGGGACCTATGGCTACACCTTC,CASSTAAGTYGYTF
NA,TRBJ1-5,TRBD1,TRBV4-1,TGCGCCAGCAGCCAGGGACAGGGGGCCCAGCCCCAGCATTTT,CASSQGQGAQPQHF
NA,TRBJ2-1,TRBD2,TRBV11-1,TGTGCCAGCAGCTTAGCGATGAGCGGGGGGGAGCAGTTCTTC,CASSLAMSGGEQFF
NA,TRBJ1-4,NA,TRBV2,TGTGCCAGCAGTGTCCGCGCAACTAATGAAAAACTGTTTTTT,CASSVRATNEKLFF
once,TRBJ2-1,NA,TRBV19,TGTGCCAGTAGTAGTTATAATGAGCAGTTCTTC,CASSSYNEQFF
NA,TRBJ2-2,TRBD2,TRBV5-1,TGCGCCAGCAGCCCTTCTAGCGGGGGGGCCGGGGAGCTGTTTTTT,CASSPSSGGAGELFF
NA,TRBJ1-5,NA,TRBV5-4,TGTGCCAGCAGCCTGATTGGCGCCGACCAGCCCCAGCATTTT,CASSLIGADQPQHF
NA,TRBJ2-3,TRBD2,TRBV19,TGTGCCAGTAGTACTAGCGGGAGGATCCATACGCAGTATTTT,CASSTSGRIHTQYF
NA,TRBJ2-7,TRBD1,TRBV7-9,TGTGCCAGCAGCAAGACAGGGGTGGTACACGAGCAGTACTTC,CASSKTGVVHEQYF
NA,TRBJ1-1,NA,TRBV5-1,TGCGCCAGCAGCTCCCAACGAAGTCGAATGGGGGTCGGAGGGAACACTGAAGCTTTCTTT,CASSSQRSRMGVGGNTEAFF
NA,TRBJ1-2,NA,TRBV6-6,TGTGCCAGCAGTTACTCCCAGGCGACCTATGGCTACACCTTC,CASSYSQATYGYTF
few,TRBJ1-2,TRBD1,TRBV5-4,TGTGCCAGCAGCCCGGAGGGACAGGGGGTTCACTATGGCTACACCTTC,CASSPEGQGVHYGYTF
NA,TRBJ2-7,NA,TRBV19,TGTGCCAGTAGTATCGCAGGACGGAGCTACGAGCAGTACTTC,CASSIAGRSYEQYF
NA,TRBJ1-1,NA,TRBV5-6,TGTGCCAGCAGCTCGTGGGGCATATACGCTGAAGCTTTCTTT,CASSSWGIYAEAFF
NA,TRBJ2-1,NA,TRBV7-2,TGTGCCAGCAGCTCCCAAGGGGGTGGGGAGCAGTTCTTC,CASSSQGGGEQFF
once,TRBJ1-4,TRBD1,TRBV30,TGTGCCTGTAACCGGGACAGCAATGAAAAACTGTTTTTT,CACNRDSNEKLFF
NA,TRBJ1-2,TRBD1,TRBV11-2,TGTGCCAGCAGCTTAGCGGGACAGGGTAATGGCTACACCTTC,CASSLAGQGNGYTF
NA,TRBJ2-5,TRBD2,TRBV6-1,TGTGCCAGCACCTTGACTAGCGCAGAGACCCAGTACTTC,CASTLTSAETQYF
NA,TRBJ1-1,TRBD1,TRBV9,TGTGCCAGCAGCGGAGAGGGGGCGCGGACTGAAGCTTTCTTT,CASSGEGARTEAFF
NA,TRBJ1-1,TRBD1,TRBV19,TGTGCCAGTAGGCCGGGGGGACAGACTGAAGCTTTCTTT,CASRPGGQTEAFF
NA,TRBJ2-3,NA,TRBV9,TGTGCCAGCAGCCCAGAGGCGGAAACCGTCACGGATACGCAGTATTTT,CASSPEAETVTDTQYF
NA,TRBJ2-7,NA,TRBV2,TGTGCCAGCAGTGTAGGGCGGGGCTCCTACGAGCAGTACTTC,CASSVGRGSYEQYF
NA,TRBJ2-5,TRBD2,TRBV2,TGTGCCACTTTGTGGGGGGGAGAGGGAGAGACCCAGTACTTC,CATLWGGEGETQYF
few,TRBJ2-2,NA,TRBV21-1,TGTGCCAGCAGCAAAGGGATTATAGGACCTGCGAACACCGGGGAGCTGTTTTTT,CASSKGIIGPANTGELFF
NA,TRBJ2-3,NA,TRBV27,TGTGCCAGCAGTGGTTGGGATACGCAGTATTTT,CASSGWDTQYF
NA,TRBJ2-1,NA,TRBV7-6,TGTGCCAGCAGCCCAGCCCCGGACCCCTACAATGAGCAGTTCTTC,CASSPAPDPYNEQFF
NA,TRBJ1-1,TRBD1,TRBV5-3,TGTGCCAGAAGCCGAGGGACAGGGGTGAACACTGAAGCTTTCTTT,CARSRGTGVNTEAFF
NA,TRBJ1-4,TRBD1,TRBV14,TGTGCCAGCAGCCACTTAGACAGGGACGAAAAACTGTTTTTT,CASSHLDRDEKLFF
once,TRBJ2-3,TRBD2,TRBV5-4,TGTGCCAGCAGCCCCACCCTAGTAGCGGGGGGGCGTGGAGATACGCAGTATTTT,CASSPTLVAGGRGDTQYF
NA,TRBJ2-7,NA,TRBV7-8,TGTGCCAGCAGCTTAGTCCTACCGACAGGAGTCTTTTTCTACGAGCAGTACTTC,CASSLVLPTGVFFYEQYF
NA,TRBJ1-6,NA,TRBV6-1,TGTGCCAGCAGTGCAAGAGGACAGAATTCACCCCTCCACTTT,CASSARGQNSPLHF
NA,TRBJ1-1,NA,TRBV29-1,TGCAGCGGACAGGCCTCGAACACTGAAGCTTTCTTT,CSGQASNTEAFF
NA,TRBJ2-1,NA,TRBV19,TGTGCCAGTAGAAGGGGGGCGGGAATCACCTACAATGAGCAGTTCTTC,CASRRGAGITYNEQFF
NA,TRBJ2-7,NA,TRBV6-1,TGTGCCAGCAGTAAAGCTCGTCCGGGACAAGGCTCCTACGAGCAGTACTTC,CASSKARPGQGSYEQYF
NA,TRBJ1-2,TRBD1,TRBV6-1,TGTGCCAGCGGACAGGGGTCCTATGGCTACACCTTC,CASGQGSYGYTF
NA,TRBJ2-7,NA,TRBV10-2,TGCGCCAGCAGCTCAAGCCTATACGAGCAGTACTTC,CASSSSLYEQYF
NA,TRBJ2-7,NA,TRBV7-9,TGTGCCAGCAGCTTAGCGCGCGAGCAGTACTTC,CASSLAREQYF
NA,TRBJ2-5,NA,TRBV2,TGTGCCAGCAGTGAGTACGGTGGCAGTAGCCAAGAGACCCAGTACTTC,CASSEYGGSSQETQYF
few,TRBJ1-4,TRBD1,TRBV4-1,TGCGCCAGCAGCCAATCCGGACAGGCGATTAATGAAAAACTGTTTTTT,CASSQSGQAINEKLFF
few,TRBJ1-3,NA,TRBV5-1,TGCGCCAGCAGCTTGGGCGGAGAAGGGAGAGGCACCATATATTTT,CASSLGGEGRGTIYF